The clone carrying this TCR beta chain came up many times. The antigen remains unidentified. The CDR3 has 13 amino acids. Deletions cut 7 bases from V and 7 bases from J, with 17 bases between. From germline, CDR1 is SQVTM and CDR2 ANQGSEA. One entry per CDR3 protein, called by TCRdb with MiXCR from the 5' RACE reads. The sample carries 550,000 to 800,000 distinct CDR3 sequences, about 7.1% recorded once. This entry comes from a study of identical twins. General study results and limits: Its conclusions, products of cross-sectional statistical analysis, did not come from following the same donors.

This sample also appeared in a second study, on yellow fever vaccine responses in identical twins.

This chain joins TRBV29-1 and TRBJ2-1; a possible D gene is TRBD2 (5 bases). Sample: PBMCs. The receptor's source is a woman aged 18-29 years in good health. DNA of the CDR3: TGCAGCGCACTGACTACCCAATTGAATGAGCAGTTCTTC. It is translated as CSALTTQLNEQFF.